This T cell receptor beta chain was identified in a study of cytomegalovirus exposure and HLA in healthy donors. In the study overall: The same platform used for the 650 to 850 first-cohort repertoires was also used for the 120 or so validation repertoires, as a later analysis reported.

Findings and limits, study-wide: The classifier was said to identify cytomegalovirus status with high specificity and sensitivity. In vitro experiments confirmed that three CMV-associated chains were specific for CMV antigens.

Details on this clone: Its antigen remains unknown.

Clones were read by immunoSEQ multiplex PCR, and TCRdb kept only the in-frame ones, dropping some. The data contain tens of thousands of clones, over 90% of them singletons. The CDR3 runs to 14 residues. The germline V gene has CDR1 MNHEY and CDR2 SMNVEV (reference sequence). Trimming took 5 bases from V and 8 from J; bases not matched to a gene: 8. The donors were part of the validation cohort, which consisted of some 120 subjects and was separate from the first cohort of 666 subjects. V and J are TRBV27 and TRBJ2-1; TRBD1 matches 8 bases. The sample taken for sequencing was PBMCs. The TCR was taken from a woman aged 18-35 years in good health and CMV-seropositive. The CDR3 region has the DNA TGTGCCAGCAGTCCCGTCGACAGGGGTGATGAGCAGTTCTTC. Amino acid sequence: CASSPVDRGDEQFF.